Reported below is one TCR beta chain. Other DNA sequences from this sample encode an identical CDR3 as well. This sample stems from a study of shared clonotypes between healthy human individuals. The CDR3 runs 14 residues. The V end was cut by 0 bases, the J end by 1 base, with 7 bases between. The germline CDR1 and CDR2 sequences are GTSNPN and SVGIG (reference sequence). None of the donors, who were healthy HIV-negative adults, had recently had acute infections or vaccinations. Negatively enriched CD4+ T cells were divided by CD45RA into naive and memory. Profiled with immunoSEQ multiplex PCR; TCRdb holds only in-frame clones, not every one. The data hold some 2,100,000 clones, with 95% observed a single time.

This sequence was found in a young man in good health. Sequencing used naive CD4+ T cells sorted from blood. The subset denotes: CD45RA+ positively selected. The chain uses TRBV30 and TRBJ2-4; a possible D gene is TRBD1 (5 bases). This CDR3 is CAWSVKGAKNIQYF. In DNA form, the CDR3 reads TGTGCCTGGAGTGTAAAGGGGGCCAAAAACATTCAGTACTTC.